The present entry profiles one T cell receptor (beta chain) with its context. Authors' data handling: Amplification from reference gene primers served as the basis for estimated nucleated cell counts. Here immunoSEQ multiplex PCR was the method, and the copy in TCRdb shows in-frame clones only, minus some. V and J calls and clone size come straight from that table; D and trimming were deduced from the DNA. Of around 190,000 clones listed, 65% to 90% are singletons. This sample was included in a study of blood T cell repertoires in COVID-19. At the level of the study: Donors in the United States, Italy and Spain gave samples during acute or convalescent COVID-19. PBMCs, B-cell-depleted T cells, or T cells were the source of the cDNA or gDNA that made up the material.

Germline CDR1 is MDHEN and CDR2 is SYDVKM. V gave up 7 bases and J gave up 5 bases, with 18 bases separating them. The CDR3 has 15 amino acids. The sample comprised peripheral blood. The rearrangement joins TRBV28 to TRBJ2-4, with D possibly matching TRBD2 (6 bases). The clonotype originates from a human donor in a cohort sampled during active COVID-19. The CDR3 DNA is TGTGCCAGCACCACCGGAGGGGAAGGGGAAAACATTCAGTACTTC. This codes for CASTTGGEGENIQYF.